These T cell receptor beta chains were read from a single sample in a study of blood T cell repertoires in COVID-19. Data came from immunoSEQ multiplex PCR; TCRdb stores just in-frame clones and leaves some out. The table records 250,000 to 300,000 clones, roughly 93% of them present only once. Sequenced input: PBMCs or T cells enriched from blood (not recorded which). Receptors originate from a woman aged 40 to 50 with acute COVID-19. CDR3s include the opening cysteine and the closing phenylalanine or tryptophan. A D gene is named only where the DNA matches it firmly. Expanded clones are given a class, and other clones once, few, many or no size at all.

NA | TRBJ1-2 | NA | TRBV5-4 | CASSLLQAGYGYTF | TGTGCCAGCAGCTTGCTGCAGGCGGGGTATGGCTACACCTTC
TRBD1 | TRBJ1-6 | NA | TRBV7-2 | CASSLDRGEGLWNSPLHF | TGTGCCAGCAGCTTAGACAGGGGGGAAGGGTTGTGGAATTCACCCCTCCACTTT
NA | TRBJ2-2 | NA | TRBV19 | CASSPGGRGPWELFF | TGTGCCAGTAGTCCCGGAGGGCGGGGTCCCTGGGAGCTGTTTTTT
TRBD2 | TRBJ2-1 | NA | TRBV18 | CASSPRASGTGNEQFF | TGTGCCAGCTCACCACGGGCTAGCGGGACGGGAAATGAGCAGTTCTTC
NA | TRBJ1-5 | NA | TRBV21-1 | CASSKGSAGGDSNQPQHF | TGTGCCAGCAGCAAAGGTTCGGCAGGGGGCGATAGCAATCAGCCCCAGCATTTT
TRBD2 | TRBJ2-5 | NA | TRBV29-1 | CSVGVGGAQETQYF | TGCAGCGTTGGAGTCGGGGGGGCCCAAGAGACCCAGTACTTC
NA | TRBJ1-5 | NA | TRBV18 | CASSGNSNQPQHF | TGTGCCAGCTCCGGGAATAGCAATCAGCCCCAGCATTTT
NA | TRBJ2-7 | NA | TRBV24-1 | CATSDSVGRGTRTGEQYF | TGTGCCACCAGTGATTCTGTGGGTAGGGGGACACGGACGGGAGAGCAGTACTTC
NA | TRBJ1-1 | NA | TRBV2 | CASRVGWGAEAFF | TGTGCCAGCAGGGTTGGTTGGGGGGCTGAAGCTTTCTTT
NA | TRBJ2-1 | NA | TRBV2 | CASSEDNSYNEQFF | TGTGCCAGCAGTGAAGACAACTCCTACAATGAGCAGTTCTTC
TRBD1 | TRBJ2-3 | NA | TRBV6-5 | CASKTGADTDTQYF | TGTGCCAGCAAAACAGGGGCTGACACAGATACGCAGTATTTT
NA | TRBJ2-2 | NA | TRBV7-3 | CASSSWTPTGELFF | TGTGCCAGCAGCTCCTGGACTCCCACCGGGGAGCTGTTTTTT
NA | TRBJ1-2 | NA | TRBV30 | CAWSRENYGYTF | TGTGCCTGGAGTCGGGAGAACTATGGCTACACCTTC
TRBD1 | TRBJ1-2 | NA | TRBV19 | CASAAGTGAGGYTF | TGTGCCAGCGCAGCCGGGACAGGGGCCGGTGGCTACACCTTC
NA | TRBJ1-4 | NA | TRBV3-1/TRBV3-2 | CASSLGQSPATNEKLFF | TGTGCCAGCAGCCTCGGACAGAGCCCTGCAACTAATGAAAAACTGTTTTTT
TRBD1 | TRBJ1-6 | NA | TRBV30 | CAWGGDRDNSPLHF | TGTGCCTGGGGGGGGGACAGGGACAATTCACCCCTCCACTTT
TRBD1 | TRBJ1-2 | NA | TRBV18 | CASSSDREKGYTF | TGTGCCAGCTCATCGGACAGGGAAAAAGGCTACACCTTC
TRBD1 | TRBJ1-2 | once | TRBV3-1/TRBV3-2 | CATTGTGSNYGYTF | TGTGCCACCACCGGGACAGGGAGTAACTATGGCTACACCTTC
NA | TRBJ2-7 | NA | TRBV28 | CASSLSAYEQYF | TGTGCCAGCAGTTTATCCGCCTACGAGCAGTACTTC
TRBD1 | TRBJ2-5 | NA | TRBV5-1 | CASSPRGPETQYF | TGCGCCAGCAGCCCCAGGGGGCCAGAGACCCAGTACTTC
NA | TRBJ1-1 | NA | TRBV2 | CASSEAVTGNTEAFF | TGTGCCAGCAGTGAAGCGGTTACAGGGAACACTGAAGCTTTCTTT
TRBD2 | TRBJ2-3 | once | TRBV7-3 | CASSFTGGTDTQYF | TGTGCCAGCAGCTTTACGGGGGGAACAGATACGCAGTATTTT
TRBD2 | TRBJ2-1 | once | TRBV16 | CASSQAASGLNEQFF | TGTGCCAGCAGCCAAGCGGCTAGCGGGCTCAATGAGCAGTTCTTC